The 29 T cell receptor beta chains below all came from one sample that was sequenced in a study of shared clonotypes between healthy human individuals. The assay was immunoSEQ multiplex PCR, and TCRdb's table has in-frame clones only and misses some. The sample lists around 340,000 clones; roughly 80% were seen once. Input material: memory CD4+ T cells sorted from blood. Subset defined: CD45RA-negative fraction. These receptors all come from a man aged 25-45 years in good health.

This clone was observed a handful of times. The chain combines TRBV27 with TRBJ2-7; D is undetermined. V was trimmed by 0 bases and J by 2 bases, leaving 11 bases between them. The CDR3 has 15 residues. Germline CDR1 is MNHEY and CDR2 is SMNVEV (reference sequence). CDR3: CASSLSGWVPYEQYF. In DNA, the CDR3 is TGTGCCAGCAGTTTATCCGGGTGGGTCCCCTACGAGCAGTACTTC.

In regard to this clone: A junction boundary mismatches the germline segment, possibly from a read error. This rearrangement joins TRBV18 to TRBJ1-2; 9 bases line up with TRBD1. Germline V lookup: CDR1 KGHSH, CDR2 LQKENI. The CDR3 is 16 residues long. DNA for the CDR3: TGTGACAGCTCACCATCATTTTCCGGGACAGGGTATGGCTACACCTTC. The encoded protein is CDSSPSFSGTGYGYTF. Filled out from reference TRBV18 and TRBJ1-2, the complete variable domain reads NAGVMQNPRHLVRRRGQEARLRCSPMKGHSHVYWYRQLPEEGLKFMVYLQKENIIDESGMPKERFSAEFPKEGPSILRIQQVVRGDSAAYFCDSSPSFSGTGYGYTFGSGTRLTVV.

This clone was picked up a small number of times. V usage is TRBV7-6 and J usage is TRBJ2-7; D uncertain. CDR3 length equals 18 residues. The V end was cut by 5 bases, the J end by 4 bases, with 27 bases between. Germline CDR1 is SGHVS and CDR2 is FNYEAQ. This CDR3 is CASSPKPPLGINEYEQYF. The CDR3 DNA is TGTGCCAGCAGCCCGAAGCCCCCTCTAGGTATTAATGAATACGAGCAGTACTTC.

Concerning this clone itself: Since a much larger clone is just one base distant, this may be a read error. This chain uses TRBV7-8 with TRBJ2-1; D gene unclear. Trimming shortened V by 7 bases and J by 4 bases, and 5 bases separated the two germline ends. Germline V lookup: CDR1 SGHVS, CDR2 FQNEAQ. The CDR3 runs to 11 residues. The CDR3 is CASTLYNEQFF. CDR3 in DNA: TGTGCCAGCACCCTTTACAATGAGCAGTTCTTC.

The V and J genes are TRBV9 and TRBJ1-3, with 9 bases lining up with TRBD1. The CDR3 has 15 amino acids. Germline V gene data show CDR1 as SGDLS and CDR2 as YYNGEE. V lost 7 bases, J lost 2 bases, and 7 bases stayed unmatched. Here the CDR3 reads CASGTRTGAGNTIYF. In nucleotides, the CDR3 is TGTGCCAGCGGAACTCGGACAGGGGCTGGAAACACCATATATTTT.

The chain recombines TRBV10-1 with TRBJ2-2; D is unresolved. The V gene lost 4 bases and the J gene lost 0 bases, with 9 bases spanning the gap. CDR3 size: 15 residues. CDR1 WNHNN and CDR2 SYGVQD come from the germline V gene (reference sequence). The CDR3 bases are TGCGCCAGCAGTGGAACCGAAGCGAACACCGGGGAGCTGTTTTTT. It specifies CASSGTEANTGELFF.

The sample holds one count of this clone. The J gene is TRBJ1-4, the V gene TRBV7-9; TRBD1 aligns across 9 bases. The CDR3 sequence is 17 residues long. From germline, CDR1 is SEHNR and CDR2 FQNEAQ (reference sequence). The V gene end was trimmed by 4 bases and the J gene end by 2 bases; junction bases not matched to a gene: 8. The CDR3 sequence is CASSYLQGAPTNEKLFF. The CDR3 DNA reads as TGTGCCAGCAGCTATCTACAGGGGGCGCCTACTAATGAAAAACTGTTTTTT.

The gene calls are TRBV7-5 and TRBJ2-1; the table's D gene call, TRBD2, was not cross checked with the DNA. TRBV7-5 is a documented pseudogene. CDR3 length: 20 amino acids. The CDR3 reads CARSFHPHSQREYVYNEQFF. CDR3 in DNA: TGTGCCAGAAGCTTCCACCCCCATAGCCAGCGGGAATATGTCTACAATGAGCAGTTCTTC.

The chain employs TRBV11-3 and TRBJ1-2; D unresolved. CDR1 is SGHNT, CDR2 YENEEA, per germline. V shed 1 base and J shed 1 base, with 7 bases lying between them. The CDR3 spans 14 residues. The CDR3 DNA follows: TGTGCCAGCAGCTTAGGGCAAAATAACTATGGCTACACCTTC. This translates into CASSLGQNNYGYTF.

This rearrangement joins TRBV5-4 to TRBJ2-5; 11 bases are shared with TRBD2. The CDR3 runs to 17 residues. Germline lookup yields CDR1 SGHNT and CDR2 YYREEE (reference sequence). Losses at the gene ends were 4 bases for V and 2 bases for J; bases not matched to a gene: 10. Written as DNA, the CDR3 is TGTGCCAGCAGCCCGGGAACTAGCGGGAGTTTTCAAGAGACCCAGTACTTC. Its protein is CASSPGTSGSFQETQYF.

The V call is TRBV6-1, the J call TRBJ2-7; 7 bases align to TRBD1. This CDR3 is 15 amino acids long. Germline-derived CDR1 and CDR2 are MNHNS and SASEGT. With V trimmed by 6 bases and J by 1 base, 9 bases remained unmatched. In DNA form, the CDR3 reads TGTGCCAGCAGACTAACTACGACAGGGTCCTACGAGCAGTACTTC. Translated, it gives CASRLTTTGSYEQYF.

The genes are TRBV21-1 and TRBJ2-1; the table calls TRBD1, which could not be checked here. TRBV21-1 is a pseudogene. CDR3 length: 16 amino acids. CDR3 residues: CASSKEPGQHYNEQFF. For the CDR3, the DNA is TGTGCCAGCAGCAAAGAACCAGGGCAGCACTACAATGAGCAGTTCTTC.

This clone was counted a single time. CDR3 amino acids: CASSLYRGMGEQYF. DNA of the CDR3: TGTGCCAGCAGCTTATACAGGGGGATGGGGGAGCAGTACTTC. The genes are TRBV11-2 and TRBJ2-7; 8 bases agree with TRBD1. Trimming removed 2 bases from V and 7 bases from J; junction bases left unmatched: 7. The CDR3 extends over 14 amino acids. CDR1 and CDR2 from the germline V gene are SGHAT and FQNNGV.

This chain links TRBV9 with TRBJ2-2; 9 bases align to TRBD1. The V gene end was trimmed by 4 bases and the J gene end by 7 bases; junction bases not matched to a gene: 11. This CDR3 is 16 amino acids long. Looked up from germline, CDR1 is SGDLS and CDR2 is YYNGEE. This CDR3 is CASSLNRDRDHGELFF. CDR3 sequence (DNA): TGTGCCAGCAGCCTGAACCGGGACAGGGATCACGGGGAGCTGTTTTTT.

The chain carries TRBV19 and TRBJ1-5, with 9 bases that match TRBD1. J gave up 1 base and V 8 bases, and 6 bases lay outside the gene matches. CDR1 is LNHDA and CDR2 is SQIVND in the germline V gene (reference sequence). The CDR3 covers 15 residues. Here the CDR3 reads CASRAGTGSNQPQHF. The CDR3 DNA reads TGTGCCAGTCGCGCCGGGACAGGGAGCAATCAGCCCCAGCATTTT.

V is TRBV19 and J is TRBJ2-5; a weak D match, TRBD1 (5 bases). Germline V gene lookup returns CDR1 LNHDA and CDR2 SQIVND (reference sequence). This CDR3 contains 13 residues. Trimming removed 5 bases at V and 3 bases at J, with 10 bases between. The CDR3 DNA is TGTGCCAGTAGTTTGAACAGGAAAGAGACCCAGTACTTC. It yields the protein CASSLNRKETQYF. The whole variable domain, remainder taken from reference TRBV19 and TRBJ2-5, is DGGITQSPKYLFRKEGQNVTLSCEQNLNHDAMYWYRQDPGQGLRLIYYSQIVNDFQKGDIAEGYSVSREKKESFPLTVTSAQKNPTAFYLCASSLNRKETQYFGPGTRLLVL.

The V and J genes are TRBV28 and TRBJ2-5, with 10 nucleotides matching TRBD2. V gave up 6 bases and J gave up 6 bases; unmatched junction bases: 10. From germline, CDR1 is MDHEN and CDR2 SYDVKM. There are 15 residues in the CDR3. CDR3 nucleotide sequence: TGTGCCAGCAGCTCCTTCCTAGCGGGAGTGAAGACCCAGTACTTC. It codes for CASSSFLAGVKTQYF. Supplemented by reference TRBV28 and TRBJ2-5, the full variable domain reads DVKVTQSSRYLVKRTGEKVFLECVQDMDHENMFWYRQDPGLGLRLIYFSYDVKMKEKGDIPEGYSVSREKKERFSLILESASTNQTSMYLCASSSFLAGVKTQYFGPGTRLLVL.

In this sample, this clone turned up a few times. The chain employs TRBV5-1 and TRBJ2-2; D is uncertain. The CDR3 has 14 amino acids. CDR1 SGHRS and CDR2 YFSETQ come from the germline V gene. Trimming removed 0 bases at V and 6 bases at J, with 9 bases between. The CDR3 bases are TGCGCCAGCAGCTTGGCTGGGTTCGCCGGGGAGCTGTTTTTT. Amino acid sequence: CASSLAGFAGELFF.

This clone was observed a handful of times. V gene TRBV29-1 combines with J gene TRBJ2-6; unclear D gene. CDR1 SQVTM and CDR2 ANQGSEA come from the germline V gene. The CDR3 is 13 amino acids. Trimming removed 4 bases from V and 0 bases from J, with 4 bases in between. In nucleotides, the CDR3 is TGCAGCGTTGCCCTCTCTGGGGCCAACGTCCTGACTTTC. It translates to CSVALSGANVLTF.

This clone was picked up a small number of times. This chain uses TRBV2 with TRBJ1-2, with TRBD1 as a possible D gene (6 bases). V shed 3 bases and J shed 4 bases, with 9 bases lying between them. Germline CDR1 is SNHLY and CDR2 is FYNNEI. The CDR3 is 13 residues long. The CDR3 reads CASSEGDTYGYTF. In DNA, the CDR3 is TGTGCCAGCAGTGAGGGGGACACCTATGGCTACACCTTC.

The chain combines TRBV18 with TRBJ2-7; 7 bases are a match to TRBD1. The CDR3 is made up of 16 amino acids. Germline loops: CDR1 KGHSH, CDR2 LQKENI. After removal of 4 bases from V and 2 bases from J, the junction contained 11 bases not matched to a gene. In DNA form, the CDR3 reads TGTGCCAGCTCACGTAATCGCAGGGGGTCCGCCTACGAGCAGTACTTC. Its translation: CASSRNRRGSAYEQYF.

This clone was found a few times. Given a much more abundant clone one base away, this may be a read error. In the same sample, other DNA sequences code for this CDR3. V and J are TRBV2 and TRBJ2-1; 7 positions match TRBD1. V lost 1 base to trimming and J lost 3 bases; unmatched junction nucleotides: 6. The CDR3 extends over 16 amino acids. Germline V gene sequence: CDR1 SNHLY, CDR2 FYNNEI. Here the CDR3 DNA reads TGTGCCAGCAGTGAAGTCCGGGACAGCTACTACAATGAGCAGTTCTTC. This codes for CASSEVRDSYYNEQFF.

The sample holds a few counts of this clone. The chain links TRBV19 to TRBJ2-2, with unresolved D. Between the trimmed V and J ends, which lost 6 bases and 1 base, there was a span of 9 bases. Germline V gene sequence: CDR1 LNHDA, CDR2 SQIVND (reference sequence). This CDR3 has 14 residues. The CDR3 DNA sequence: TGTGCCAGTAGGGGTGCGGTGAACACCGGGGAGCTGTTTTTT. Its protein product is CASRGAVNTGELFF.

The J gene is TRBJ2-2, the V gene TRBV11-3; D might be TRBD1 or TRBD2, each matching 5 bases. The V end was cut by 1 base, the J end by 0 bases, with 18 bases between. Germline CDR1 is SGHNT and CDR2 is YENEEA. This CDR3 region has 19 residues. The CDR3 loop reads CASSLVPLLGTPNTGELFF. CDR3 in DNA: TGTGCCAGCAGCTTAGTCCCTTTGCTGGGGACGCCGAACACCGGGGAGCTGTTTTTT.

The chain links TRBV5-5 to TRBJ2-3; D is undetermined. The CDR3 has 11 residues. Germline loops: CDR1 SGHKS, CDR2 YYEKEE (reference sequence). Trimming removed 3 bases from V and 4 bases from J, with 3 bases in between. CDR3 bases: TGTGCCAGCAGCTCCCCAGATACGCAGTATTTT. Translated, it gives CASSSPDTQYF.

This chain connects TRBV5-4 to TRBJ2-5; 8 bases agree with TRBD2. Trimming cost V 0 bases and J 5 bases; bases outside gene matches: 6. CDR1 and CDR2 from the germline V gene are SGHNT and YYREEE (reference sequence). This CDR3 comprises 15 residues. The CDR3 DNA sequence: TGTGCCAGCAGCTTGGCTGGCGGGGGGAGGGAGACCCAGTACTTC. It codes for CASSLAGGGRETQYF.

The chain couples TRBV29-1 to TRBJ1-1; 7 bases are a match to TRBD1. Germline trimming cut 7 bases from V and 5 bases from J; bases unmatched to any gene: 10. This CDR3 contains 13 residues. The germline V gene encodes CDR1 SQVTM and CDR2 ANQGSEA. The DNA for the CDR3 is TGCAGCGCGGGACAGCGCTTAAGAACTGAAGCTTTCTTT. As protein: CSAGQRLRTEAFF.

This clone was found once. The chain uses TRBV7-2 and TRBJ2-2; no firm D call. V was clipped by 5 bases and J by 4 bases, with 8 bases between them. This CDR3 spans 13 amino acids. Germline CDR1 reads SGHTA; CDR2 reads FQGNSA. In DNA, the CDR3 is TGTGCCAGCAGCCACGGTCCCACCGGGGAGCTGTTTTTT. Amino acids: CASSHGPTGELFF. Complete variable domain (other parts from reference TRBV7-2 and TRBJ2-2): GAGVSQSPSNKVTEKGKDVELRCDPISGHTALYWYRQSLGQGLEFLIYFQGNSAPDKSGLPSDRFSAERTGGSVSTLTIQRTQQEDSAVYLCASSHGPTGELFFGEGSRLTVL.

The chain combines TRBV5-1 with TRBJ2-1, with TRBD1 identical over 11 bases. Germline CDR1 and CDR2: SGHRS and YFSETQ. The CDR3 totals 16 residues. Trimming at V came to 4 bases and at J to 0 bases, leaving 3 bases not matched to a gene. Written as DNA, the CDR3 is TGCGCCAGCAGCCCAGGGACAGGGGGCTCCTACAATGAGCAGTTCTTC. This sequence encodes CASSPGTGGSYNEQFF.